A single sample is the source of the 15 T cell receptor beta chains below, sequenced in a study of blood T cell repertoires in COVID-19. TCRdb's table, derived via immunoSEQ multiplex PCR, lists solely in-frame clones and lacks some. The sample yields about 440,000 clones, around 88% seen once. The specimen sequenced was peripheral blood. These receptors all come from a woman aged 50 to 60 with COVID-19, enrolled during active disease.

V usage is TRBV6-5 and J usage is TRBJ1-1, with TRBD1 matching over 8 bases. The germline V gene encodes CDR1 MNHEY and CDR2 SVGAGI. The CDR3 sequence is 14 residues long. After removal of 6 bases from V and 6 bases from J, the junction contained 9 bases not matched to a gene. The CDR3 DNA reads as TGTGCCAGCAGGGAGACAGGGGTATTCGCTGAAGCTTTCTTT. It specifies CASRETGVFAEAFF.

As concerns this clone: This sample also contains other DNA sequences that code for the same CDR3. The chain recombines TRBV27 with TRBJ2-1; D is unresolved. V gave up 5 bases and J gave up 4 bases, with 3 bases separating them. CDR1 is MNHEY, CDR2 SMNVEV, per germline (reference sequence). The CDR3 spans 11 residues. The chain's CDR3 is CASSLYNEQFF. CDR3 nucleotides: TGTGCCAGCAGTCTATACAATGAGCAGTTCTTC.

This clone showed up just a few times. The rearrangement links TRBV14 to TRBJ1-5; 8 bases match TRBD1. In germline, CDR1 is SGHDN, CDR2 FVKESK. CDR3 length: 15 amino acids. V lost 6 bases and J lost 3; bases outside the gene matches: 7. CDR3 DNA sequence: TGTGCCAGCAGTCCTGGGACAGGCGTCAATCAGCCCCAGCATTTT. This translates into CASSPGTGVNQPQHF.

This clone has only one observation. The chain links TRBV15 to TRBJ2-2; D is possibly TRBD2 (6 bases). Trimming shortened V by 3 bases and J by 5 bases, and 13 bases separated the two germline ends. This CDR3 comprises 15 residues. Germline V gene sequence: CDR1 LNHNV, CDR2 YYDKDF (reference sequence). CDR3 nucleotides: TGTGCCACCAGCAGGCCACTTGGGGGGACCGGGGAGCTGTTTTTT. Amino acids: CATSRPLGGTGELFF.

The sample holds a few counts of this clone. The chain recombines TRBV30 with TRBJ2-3, with D possibly TRBD2 on 5 matching bases. CDR1 is GTSNPN and CDR2 is SVGIG in the germline V gene (reference sequence). The CDR3 has 14 residues. V lost 4 bases and J lost 2, with 13 bases in between. The CDR3: CAWNKLDSTDTQYF. CDR3 bases: TGTGCCTGGAATAAGTTGGACTCCACAGATACGCAGTATTTT.

The chain recombines TRBV3-1 (or the pseudogene TRBV3-2) with TRBJ2-1; D might be TRBD1 (5 bases). V lost 4 bases and J 4 bases, leaving 8 bases between the germline ends. This CDR3 is 13 amino acids long. Germline V gives CDR1 LGHDT, CDR2 YNNKEL (reference sequence). CDR3: CASSLQVYNEQFF. The CDR3 region has the DNA TGTGCCAGCAGCCTACAGGTTTACAATGAGCAGTTCTTC.

The V call is TRBV3-1 (or the pseudogene TRBV3-2), the J call TRBJ1-1; maybe TRBD1 (5 bases). Germline V gives CDR1 LGHDT, CDR2 YNNKEL (reference sequence). The CDR3 has 13 residues. With 3 bases removed from V and 0 bases from J, the gap between germline ends came to 5 bases. CDR3 in DNA: TGTGCCAGCAGCCAGACAGTGAACACTGAAGCTTTCTTT. Translating gives CASSQTVNTEAFF.

The chain has TRBV5-1 and TRBJ1-3; tentatively, D is TRBD1 (6 bases). This CDR3 comprises 16 residues. The germline gives CDR1 SGHRS, CDR2 YFSETQ. V was pared by 4 bases and J by 2 bases, with 16 bases between. This CDR3 is CASSPNPGEAGNTIYF. The CDR3 DNA reads as TGCGCCAGCAGCCCGAATCCAGGGGAAGCTGGAAACACCATATATTTT.

V is TRBV11-2 and J is TRBJ2-7; TRBD1 agrees at 8 bases. CDR1 and CDR2 from the germline V gene are SGHAT and FQNNGV. J was trimmed by 2 bases and V by 1 base; bases with no gene match: 7. The CDR3 length is 16 residues. In DNA, the CDR3 is TGTGCCAGCAGCTTAGTATGGGGACAGGTTCCCTACGAGCAGTACTTC. Its protein product is CASSLVWGQVPYEQYF.

The chain employs TRBV3-1 (or the pseudogene TRBV3-2) and TRBJ1-2; maybe TRBD1 (5 bases). The CDR3 is made up of 15 amino acids. Germline loops: CDR1 LGHDT, CDR2 YNNKEL (reference sequence). V was trimmed by 0 bases and J by 8 bases, leaving 16 bases between them. The CDR3 here is CASSQDLWAGQGYTF. DNA for the CDR3: TGTGCCAGCAGCCAAGATCTCTGGGCAGGGCAAGGCTACACCTTC.

The chain links TRBV30 to TRBJ1-2, with no clear D. The germline V and J ends were trimmed by 0 bases and 8 bases, with 13 bases remaining between them. The CDR3 spans 13 residues. The germline V gene has CDR1 GTSNPN and CDR2 SVGIG (reference sequence). CDR3 sequence: CAWSVGAGQGYTF. Here the CDR3 DNA reads TGTGCCTGGAGTGTAGGAGCCGGTCAGGGCTACACCTTC. Combining the CDR3 with reference TRBV30 and TRBJ1-2 gives the whole variable domain SQTIHQWPATLVQPVGSPLSLECTVEGTSNPNLYWYRQAAGRGLQLLFYSVGIGQISSEVPQNLSASRPQDRQFILSSKKLLLSDSGFYLCAWSVGAGQGYTFGSGTRLTVV.

This clone was observed a few times. This CDR3 is CASSYTTGYINEQFF. The CDR3 DNA reads as TGTGCCAGCAGTTACACTACAGGTTACATAAATGAGCAGTTCTTC. The chain recombines TRBV6-5 with TRBJ2-1, with TRBD1 as a possible D gene (5 bases). From germline, CDR1 is MNHEY and CDR2 SVGAGI. V was pared by 2 bases and J by 7 bases, with 15 bases between. CDR3 size: 15 residues.

The rearrangement links TRBV30 to TRBJ1-2; tentative D call: TRBD1 (6 bases). V lost 3 bases to trimming and J lost 2 bases, with 13 bases between them. Germline assignment: CDR1 GTSNPN and CDR2 SVGIG (reference sequence). This CDR3 region has 14 residues. The DNA for the CDR3 is TGTGCCTGGAGGGGTAACAGGGAGAACTATGGCTACACCTTC. Translated: CAWRGNRENYGYTF.

CDR3 DNA sequence: TGTGCCAGCAGTTCGTACAGGGGGCGGAACACTGAAGCTTTCTTT. This translates into CASSSYRGRNTEAFF. V usage is TRBV27 and J usage is TRBJ1-1; 9 bases align to TRBD1. Germline V lookup: CDR1 MNHEY, CDR2 SMNVEV (reference sequence). CDR3 length: 15 residues. After removal of 4 bases from V and 1 base from J, the junction contained 4 bases not matched to a gene.

The chain combines TRBV24-1 with TRBJ1-2; 7 bases agree with TRBD1. Germline lookup yields CDR1 KGHDR and CDR2 SFDVKD. Losses at the gene ends were 4 bases for V and 7 bases for J; bases not matched to a gene: 11. The CDR3 consists of 15 residues. The CDR3 region is CATSDRTGTDRGYTF. The DNA of the CDR3 is TGTGCCACCAGTGACCGAACAGGGACAGACCGTGGCTACACCTTC.